This T cell receptor (beta chain) was documented in a study of T cells after yellow fever vaccination. Deletions cut 4 bases from V and 10 bases from J, with 23 bases between. The length of the CDR3 is 16 residues. Germline CDR1 is MDHEN and CDR2 is SYDVKM. This clonotype has only a few counts. The antigen remains unidentified. One entry per CDR3 protein, called by TCRdb with MiXCR from the 5' RACE reads. In the table there are some 250,000 distinct CDR3 sequences, 6.5% to 8.5% of which are singletons. General study results and limits: FACS-sorted repertoires could contain abundant clonotypes contaminating from the bulk population.

This receptor was obtained from a man aged 30 to 45 who received the YFV17D yellow fever vaccine. The V call is TRBV28, the J call TRBJ2-1; D is uncertain. The material sequenced was CD4+ T cells sorted from PBMCs, taken 15 days after the yellow fever booster vaccination. CDR3 bases: TGTGCCAGCAGTTATTCCTTTTCGACCCGGGTCAGAGAGCAGTTCTTC. Encoded protein: CASSYSFSTRVREQFF. Full variable domain (missing parts from reference TRBV28 and TRBJ2-1): DVKVTQSSRYLVKRTGEKVFLECVQDMDHENMFWYRQDPGLGLRLIYFSYDVKMKEKGDIPEGYSVSREKKERFSLILESASTNQTSMYLCASSYSFSTRVREQFFGPGTRLTVL.